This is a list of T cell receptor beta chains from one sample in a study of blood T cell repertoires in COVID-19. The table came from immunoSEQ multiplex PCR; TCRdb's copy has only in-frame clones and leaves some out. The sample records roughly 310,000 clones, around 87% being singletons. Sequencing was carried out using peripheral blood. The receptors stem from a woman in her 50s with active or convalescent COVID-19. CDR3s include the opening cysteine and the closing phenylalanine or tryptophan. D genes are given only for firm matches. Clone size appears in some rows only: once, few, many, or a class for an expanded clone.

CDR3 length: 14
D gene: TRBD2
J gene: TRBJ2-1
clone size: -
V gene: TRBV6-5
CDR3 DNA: TGTGCCAGCAGCCTTAGCGGGAGGGGCAATGAGCAGTTCTTC
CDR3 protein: CASSLSGRGNEQFF

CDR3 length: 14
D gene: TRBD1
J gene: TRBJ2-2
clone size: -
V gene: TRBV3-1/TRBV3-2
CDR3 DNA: TGTGCCAGCAGCTCCCAGGACAGGGAGAGGGAGCTGTTTTTT
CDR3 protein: CASSSQDRERELFF

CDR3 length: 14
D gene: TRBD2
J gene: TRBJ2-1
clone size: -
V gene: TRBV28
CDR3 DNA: TGTGCCAGCAGTTTAGCGGGGGGGCGCGATGAGCAGTTCTTC
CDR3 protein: CASSLAGGRDEQFF

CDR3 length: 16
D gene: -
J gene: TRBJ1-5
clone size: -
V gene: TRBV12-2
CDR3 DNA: TGTGCAAGTCGCTTAGCGACGCAGGGTGTCAACCAGCCCCAGCATTTT
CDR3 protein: CASRLATQGVNQPQHF

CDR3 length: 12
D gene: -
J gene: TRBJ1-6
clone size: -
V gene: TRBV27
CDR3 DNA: TGTGCCAGCAGTCCGTTTAATTCACCCCTCCACTTT
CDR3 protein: CASSPFNSPLHF

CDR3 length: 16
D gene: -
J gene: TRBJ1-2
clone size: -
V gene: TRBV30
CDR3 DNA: TGTGCCTGGAGTGGGGGATCTGGACACCCCCAAGCTGGCTACACCTTC
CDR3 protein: CAWSGGSGHPQAGYTF

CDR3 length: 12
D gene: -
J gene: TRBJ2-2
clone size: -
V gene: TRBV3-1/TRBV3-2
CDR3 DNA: TGTGCCAGCAGCCTCCGGGCCGGGGAGCTGTTTTTT
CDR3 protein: CASSLRAGELFF

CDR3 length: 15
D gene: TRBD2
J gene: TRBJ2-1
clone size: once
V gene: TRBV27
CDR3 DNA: TGTGCCAGCAGCCTCGGACTAGCGGGGGTCAATGAGCAGTTCTTC
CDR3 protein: CASSLGLAGVNEQFF

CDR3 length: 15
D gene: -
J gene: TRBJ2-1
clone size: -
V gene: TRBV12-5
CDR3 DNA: TGTGCTAGTGGTCCTCCGGGAGATCACCGGAATGAGCAGTTCTTC
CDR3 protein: CASGPPGDHRNEQFF

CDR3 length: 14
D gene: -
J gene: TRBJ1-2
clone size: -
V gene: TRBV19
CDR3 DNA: TGTGCCAGTAGTATAGGGTATACAAGGACAGGCTACACCTTC
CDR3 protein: CASSIGYTRTGYTF

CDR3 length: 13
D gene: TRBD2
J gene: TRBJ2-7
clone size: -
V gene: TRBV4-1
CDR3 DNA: TGCGCCAGCAGCCAAGTGCGGGGGTACGAGCAGTACTTC
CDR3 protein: CASSQVRGYEQYF